This is a list of T cell receptor beta chains from one sample in a study of regulatory T cells in long-lasting Graves disease. Using its own MiXCR run on the multiplex PCR reads, TCRdb lists one record per CDR3 protein. The data contain roughly 420,000 distinct CDR3 sequences, about 16% of them singletons. This sample comprised peripheral blood mononuclear cells (PBMCs), obtained at new diagnosis, from a patient treated with antithyroid drugs. Every receptor here comes from a female donor with Graves disease. Both conserved end residues are part of each CDR3.

>TRBV6-1
CASSEWEGENYGYTF
>TRBV20-1
CSARGWGGTDTQYF
>TRBV29-1
CSVEWSKETQYF
>TRBV6-9
CASSYSNVARTKSNQPQHF
>TRBV29-1
CSVEQGGRDGYTF
>TRBV20-1
CSAEDRGRSYEQYF
>TRBV20-1
CSARDKAVPYNEQFF
>TRBV11-1
CASSLVGQPDTQYF
>TRBV6-5
CASSYYRGHLQETQYF
>TRBV19
CASSIGRQGVNQPQHF
>TRBV2
CASSKVGSNQPQHF
>TRBV7-2
CASSWGRSYEQYF
>TRBV6-2/TRBV6-3
CASQSGGSNQPQHF
>TRBV6-1
CASSPQGGSASPLHF
>TRBV12-3/TRBV12-4
CASSLLGGVSYNEQFF
>TRBV4-1
CASSQETGGGRETQYF
>TRBV12-3/TRBV12-4
CASNLPGQSYGYTF
>TRBV27
CASSLTGPLFSNQPQHF
>TRBV27
CASSSLEQGVNTGELFF
>TRBV12-3/TRBV12-4
CASSPVAGQHTEAFF
>TRBV6-5
CASSYSMSGSYGYTF
>TRBV7-9
CASSLNSPGRGNQPQHF
>TRBV12-3/TRBV12-4
CASNSPGNQPQHF
>TRBV20-1
CSARVGDFFQPQHF